This record looks at one T cell receptor (beta chain) sequence and its context. What it binds is not known. One junction end does not reproduce the germline sequence, and a read error may be involved. The CDR3 contains 11 residues. Germline CDR1 MNHNY, CDR2 SVGAGI (reference sequence). The data were taken from a study of T cells after yellow fever vaccination. MiXCR, run by TCRdb on the 5' RACE reads, gives a single entry per CDR3 protein. The sample has about 220,000 distinct CDR3 sequences; around 3.1% are singletons. The study, taken as a whole, reports: Post-booster repertoires again held most primary-vaccination clones (roughly 96% CD4, about 90% CD8). Bulk-population clonotypes that are abundant could appear as contaminants in FACS-sorted repertoires.

The TCR originated in a man aged 18 to 29 who received the YFV17D yellow fever vaccine. The starting material was CD4+ T cells sorted from PBMCs, obtained 10 days after the yellow fever booster vaccination. This chain joins TRBV6-6 and TRBJ2-4, with 7 bases matching TRBD2. CDR3 sequence (DNA): TGCGCCGGGGGGTCCAAAAACATTCAGTACTTC. Amino acids: CAGGSKNIQYF.